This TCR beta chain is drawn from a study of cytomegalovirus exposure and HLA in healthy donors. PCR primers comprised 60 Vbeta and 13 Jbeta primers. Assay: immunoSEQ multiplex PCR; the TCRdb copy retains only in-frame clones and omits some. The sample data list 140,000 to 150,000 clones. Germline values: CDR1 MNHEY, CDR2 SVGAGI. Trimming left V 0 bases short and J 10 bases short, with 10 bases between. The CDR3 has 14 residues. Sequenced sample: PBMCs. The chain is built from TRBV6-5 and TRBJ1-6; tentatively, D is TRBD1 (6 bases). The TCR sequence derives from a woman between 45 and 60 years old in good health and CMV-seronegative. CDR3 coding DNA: TGTGCCAGCAGTTACTCACAGGGAGAATCACCCCTCCACTTT. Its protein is CASSYSQGESPLHF.